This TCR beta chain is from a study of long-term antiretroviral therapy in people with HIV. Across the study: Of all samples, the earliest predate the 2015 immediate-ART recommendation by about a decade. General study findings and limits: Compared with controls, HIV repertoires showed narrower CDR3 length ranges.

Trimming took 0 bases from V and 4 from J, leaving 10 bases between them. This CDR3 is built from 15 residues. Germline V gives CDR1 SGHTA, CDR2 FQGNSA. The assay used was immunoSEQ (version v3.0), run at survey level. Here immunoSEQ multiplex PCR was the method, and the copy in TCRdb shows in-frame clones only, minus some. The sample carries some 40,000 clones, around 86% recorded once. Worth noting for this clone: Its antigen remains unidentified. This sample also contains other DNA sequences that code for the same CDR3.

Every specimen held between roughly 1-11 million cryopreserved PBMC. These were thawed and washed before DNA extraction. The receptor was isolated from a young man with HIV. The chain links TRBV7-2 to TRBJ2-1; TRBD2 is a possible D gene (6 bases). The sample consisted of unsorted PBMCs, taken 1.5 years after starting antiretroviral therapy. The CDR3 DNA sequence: TGTGCCAGCAGCTTAGCGGCGGGATCTTACAATGAGCAGTTCTTC. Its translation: CASSLAAGSYNEQFF.